This paragraph covers one TCR beta chain sequence. Its antigen remains unknown. Vbeta (60) and Jbeta (13) primers were used in the PCR. TCRdb's copy holds only in-frame clones and misses some; the assay was immunoSEQ multiplex PCR. This table holds about 180,000 clones, more than 65% found once. This sample stems from a study of cytomegalovirus exposure and HLA in healthy donors. Study-wide results and caveats: In a later analysis, the majority of CMV-associated beta chains seemingly showed HLA restriction.

Unmatched junction bases numbered 9, after V lost 5 bases and J lost 10 bases. The CDR3 extends over 15 amino acids. Per the germline V gene, CDR1 is SEHNR and CDR2 is FQNEAQ (reference sequence). The sequence came from a man aged 25 to 40 in good health and CMV-seronegative. The V call is TRBV7-9, the J call TRBJ1-6; 9 bases line up with TRBD1. Specimen: PBMCs. The CDR3 loop is CASSARRTGESPLHF. CDR3 sequence (DNA): TGTGCCAGCAGCGCTAGGAGGACAGGGGAATCACCCCTCCACTTT.